The entry that follows covers one TCR beta chain sequence. Its antigen is currently unknown. This sample was included in a study of CD8+ T cells in alopecia areata. About the study: Treated patients were dosed with oral tofacitinib, taking 5 to 10 mg twice daily.

The sequencing template was cDNA reverse transcribed from extracted RNA. Produced via immunoSEQ multiplex PCR; TCRdb's table is partial and in-frame only. In the table there are about 220,000 clones, about 50% of which are singletons. General observations from the study: Sequences from scalp samples also cover resident alphabeta T cells of normal skin. Throughout tofacitinib, many expanded lesional clones continued to persist in scalp and blood.

V was clipped by 3 bases and J by 8 bases, with 8 bases between them. The germline gives CDR1 MGHDK, CDR2 SYGVNS. CDR3 size: 13 residues. Treatment defined: oral pan-JAK inhibitor, 5-10 mg twice daily. This receptor was obtained from a human donor with alopecia areata. This chain uses TRBV25-1 with TRBJ1-6; D not resolved. The source was CD4+ T cells sorted from blood, collected at week 4, from a patient treated with tofacitinib. CDR3 DNA: TGTGCCAGCAGTGATACTAGGGATTCACCCCTCCACTTT. Amino acids: CASSDTRDSPLHF.